Listed below are T cell receptor beta chains from one sample, sequenced in a study of identical twins. TCRdb reprocessed the 5' RACE reads via MiXCR and lists one record per CDR3 protein. Among some 1,700,000 distinct CDR3 sequences listed, under 35% were seen once. The sample taken for sequencing was cord blood. The origin of the receptors is a newborn girl in good health. Each CDR3 is given without its conserved first and last residue.

>TRBJ2-5|TRBV20-1
SAIAAQETQY
>TRBJ2-2|TRBV9
ASSTRTGSTGELF
>TRBJ1-5|TRBV20-1
SARGAYSNQPQH
>TRBJ1-1|TRBV6-5
ASSYSIRGGNTEAF
>TRBJ1-1|TRBV7-9
ASSLAGTRTEAF
>TRBJ2-1|TRBV5-1
ASSLRPAGGNEQF
>TRBJ2-2|TRBV4-2
STSGVAGELF
>TRBJ2-3|TRBV3-1
ASSHRTTTTDTQY
>.|TRBV19
ASSMEGRGSSYNEQY
>.|TRBV20-1
SARGTDPSYEQY
>TRBJ2-5|TRBV3-1
ASSQEYLARETQY
>TRBJ2-2|TRBV5-1
ASSLRGRTPNTGELF
>TRBJ1-6|TRBV4-2
ASSQESYYLDSPLH